These T cell receptor beta chains were read from a single sample in a study of cytomegalovirus exposure and HLA in healthy donors. Repertoires were generated with immunoSEQ multiplex PCR, while TCRdb's copy carries only in-frame clones and drops some. This sample carries around 400,000 clones, approximately 90% of them seen once, and the ten largest clones take 0.83%. The source material was PBMCs. The origin of the receptors is a woman under 30 in good health and CMV-seronegative. Each CDR3 is given with its conserved first and last residue. The order of the fields is clone size, D gene, V gene, J gene, CDR3 DNA, CDR3 protein. A D gene is named only where the DNA matches it firmly. Some rows have no size entry. The others give once, few or many, or a class for an expanded clone.

abundance: once; d_gene: -; v_gene: TRBV5-4; j_gene: TRBJ2-7; CDR3nt: TGTGCCAGCAGCCCCCCCCGACTCAGCTCTCGCGAGCAGTACTTC; CDR3aa: CASSPPRLSSREQYF
abundance: -; d_gene: TRBD1; v_gene: TRBV2; j_gene: TRBJ1-2; CDR3nt: TGTGCCAGCAACGGACAGGGTACCGATGGCTACACCTTC; CDR3aa: CASNGQGTDGYTF
abundance: once; d_gene: -; v_gene: TRBV5-1; j_gene: TRBJ2-2; CDR3nt: TGCGCCAGCAGCTTGGATTGGCGGCAAGCGGGGGAGCTGTTTTTT; CDR3aa: CASSLDWRQAGELFF
abundance: -; d_gene: TRBD2; v_gene: TRBV5-8; j_gene: TRBJ2-1; CDR3nt: TGTGCCAGCAGCTTGGGGGCGGGAGGAGGGAATGAGCAGTTCTTC; CDR3aa: CASSLGAGGGNEQFF
abundance: -; d_gene: TRBD1; v_gene: TRBV5-1; j_gene: TRBJ1-5; CDR3nt: TGCGCCAGCAGCCCGGATGTACAGGGGGGGAATCAGCCCCAGCATTTT; CDR3aa: CASSPDVQGGNQPQHF
abundance: -; d_gene: TRBD1; v_gene: TRBV19; j_gene: TRBJ1-4; CDR3nt: TGTGCCAGTGTTCCCCAGGGGGCTGGTAATGAAAAACTGTTTTTT; CDR3aa: CASVPQGAGNEKLFF
abundance: few; d_gene: -; v_gene: TRBV5-6; j_gene: TRBJ2-7; CDR3nt: TGTGCCAGCAGCTTGGTGGGGGACTCAACCTACGAGCAGTACTTC; CDR3aa: CASSLVGDSTYEQYF
abundance: -; d_gene: -; v_gene: TRBV6-5; j_gene: TRBJ1-3; CDR3nt: TGTGCCGTAAGGAGAACGGCGTCTGGAAACACCATATATTTT; CDR3aa: CAVRRTASGNTIYF
abundance: -; d_gene: -; v_gene: TRBV29-1; j_gene: TRBJ2-2; CDR3nt: TGCAGCGTTGCGACACCCGGAAACACCGGGGAGCTGTTTTTT; CDR3aa: CSVATPGNTGELFF
abundance: once; d_gene: -; v_gene: TRBV4-1; j_gene: TRBJ1-2; CDR3nt: TGCGCCAGCAGCCAAGGGTTCAGGTATGGCTACACCTTC; CDR3aa: CASSQGFRYGYTF
abundance: -; d_gene: -; v_gene: TRBV4-1; j_gene: TRBJ2-1; CDR3nt: TGCGCCAGCAGCCAAGTGGGCAGAGGGAGTGAGCAGTTCTTC; CDR3aa: CASSQVGRGSEQFF
abundance: -; d_gene: TRBD2; v_gene: TRBV4-1; j_gene: TRBJ2-7; CDR3nt: TGCGCCAGCAGCCAAACCCTAGCGGGATCCTACGAGCAGTACTTC; CDR3aa: CASSQTLAGSYEQYF